The 18 T cell receptor beta chains in this list originate from one sample, sequenced in a study of vaccination and CD4 T cells after COVID-19. Their antigens remain unidentified. The Oncomine TCR Beta short-read assay sequenced DNA from cultured CD4+ T cells. TCRdb reprocessed the PCR reads with MiXCR, giving one entry per CDR3 protein. The top ten clones hold around 7.4% of a sample with about 14,000 distinct CDR3 sequences, roughly 57% of them seen once. The sample's treatment: approximately 11-day PBMC culture with coronavirus spike peptide pools or control peptides (ViraFEST assay). What was sequenced was CD4+ T cells from blood, cultured in vitro. The source of these receptors is a human donor who had recovered from COVID-19.

This chain joins TRBV3-1 and TRBJ1-1; D is uncertain. Germline V gene data show CDR1 as LGHDT and CDR2 as YNNKEL (reference sequence). V dropped 1 base and J dropped 2 bases, with 8 bases sitting between them. The CDR3 sequence is 14 residues long. The CDR3 loop is CASSQGERNTEAFF. In nucleotides, the CDR3 is TGTGCCAGCAGCCAAGGTGAGAGAAACACTGAAGCTTTCTTT.

The chain is built from TRBV27 and TRBJ2-7, with D possibly TRBD2 on 5 matching bases. Between the trimmed V and J ends, which lost 5 bases and 2 bases, there was a span of 16 bases. The CDR3 is 15 residues long. Germline lookup yields CDR1 MNHEY and CDR2 SMNVEV (reference sequence). The CDR3 sequence: CASSGGTGFPYEQYF. CDR3 bases: TGTGCCAGCAGTGGCGGAACGGGGTTCCCCTACGAGCAGTACTTC.

The chain joins TRBV28 to TRBJ2-2, with a tentative D call TRBD2 (7 bases). The CDR3 loop spans 16 amino acids. The V end lost 4 bases, the J end lost 4 bases, and 16 bases lay between the germline ends. CDR1 is MDHEN and CDR2 is SYDVKM in the germline V gene. CDR3 coding DNA: TGTGCCAGCAGTTGGCGCCTGCGGGGGCCCACCGGGGAGCTGTTTTTT. Translating gives CASSWRLRGPTGELFF. Using reference TRBV28 and TRBJ2-2 for the parts outside the CDR3, the full variable domain is DVKVTQSSRYLVKRTGEKVFLECVQDMDHENMFWYRQDPGLGLRLIYFSYDVKMKEKGDIPEGYSVSREKKERFSLILESASTNQTSMYLCASSWRLRGPTGELFFGEGSRLTVL.

The V gene is TRBV6-1, the J gene TRBJ2-7, with a tentative D call TRBD2 (6 bases). Germline lookup yields CDR1 MNHNS and CDR2 SASEGT. The CDR3 spans 15 residues. V shed 7 bases and J shed 3 bases, with 19 bases lying between them. For the CDR3, the DNA is TGTGCCAGCATCACCGTCGGGGGAGTAGGCTACGAGCAGTACTTC. This sequence encodes CASITVGGVGYEQYF.

This clonotype is termed large. The V and J genes are TRBV6-1 and TRBJ2-3; 12 nucleotides match TRBD2. This CDR3 spans 15 amino acids. The V gene end was trimmed by 6 bases and the J gene end by 8 bases; junction bases not matched to a gene: 9. Germline CDR1 is MNHNS and CDR2 is SASEGT. The CDR3 coding sequence is TGTGCCAGCAGCGTGCTAGCGGGAGGGGAGGGTACGCAGTATTTT. The encoded protein is CASSVLAGGEGTQYF.

The chain employs TRBV7-8 and TRBJ2-2; D is uncertain. The germline gives CDR1 SGHVS, CDR2 FQNEAQ. The V end lost 1 base, the J end lost 4 bases, and 10 bases lay between the germline ends. This CDR3 is built from 15 residues. As DNA, the CDR3 is TGTGCCAGCAGCTTAGGCAGATGGGGCACCGGGGAGCTGTTTTTT. It codes for CASSLGRWGTGELFF.

This clonotype was seen only a few times. The rearrangement links TRBV20-1 to TRBJ1-6; unclear D gene. The CDR3 is 15 amino acids. The germline gives CDR1 DFQATT, CDR2 SNEGSKA (reference sequence). The ends were cut back, 0 bases at V and 8 bases at J, with 14 bases in the middle. The CDR3 DNA reads as TGCAGTGCTAGAGACCACGGGATTGATCATTCACCCCTCCACTTT. This sequence encodes CSARDHGIDHSPLHF.

The chain has TRBV20-1 and TRBJ2-7, with D possibly being TRBD1 (5 bases). V gave up 5 bases and J gave up 5 bases, with 10 bases separating them. CDR1 is DFQATT and CDR2 is SNEGSKA in the germline V gene (reference sequence). CDR3 size: 11 residues. CDR3: CSAGALDEQYF. The CDR3 nucleotides are TGCAGTGCTGGGGCCCTCGACGAGCAGTACTTC.

The rearrangement joins TRBV7-9 to TRBJ2-2; 9 bases map to TRBD2. Trimming at V came to 4 bases and at J to 5 bases, leaving 11 bases not matched to a gene. This CDR3 has 17 residues. The germline gives CDR1 SEHNR, CDR2 FQNEAQ (reference sequence). The CDR3 nucleotides read TGTGCCAGCAGCTCCCTCCCGGGACTAGCTCTAACCGGGGAGCTGTTTTTT. Its protein product is CASSSLPGLALTGELFF.

This clonotype ranks as large. The V gene is TRBV20-1, the J gene TRBJ1-1; TRBD1 aligns across 9 bases. The CDR3 length is 14 residues. Germline CDR1 and CDR2: DFQATT and SNEGSKA (reference sequence). Germline trimming cut 6 bases from V and 4 bases from J; bases unmatched to any gene: 9. In DNA form, the CDR3 reads TGCAGTGCCAGGACAGGGGTGTCCGCCACTGAAGCTTTCTTT. This translates into CSARTGVSATEAFF.

V is TRBV7-8 and J is TRBJ1-1, with TRBD1 as a possible D gene (5 bases). The CDR3 runs to 15 residues. Deletions cut 1 base from V and 1 base from J, with 10 bases between. In germline, CDR1 is SGHVS, CDR2 FQNEAQ. The CDR3 DNA reads TGTGCCAGCAGCTTAGGGGTGGGGGGGAACACTGAAGCTTTCTTT. As protein: CASSLGVGGNTEAFF.

The chain couples TRBV7-2 to TRBJ2-7; D possibly corresponds to TRBD2 (6 bases). The CDR3 has 14 residues. The V gene lost 3 bases and the J gene lost 2 bases, with 11 bases spanning the gap. From germline, CDR1 is SGHTA and CDR2 FQGNSA. The CDR3 sequence is CASSFRREPYEQYF. CDR3 DNA sequence: TGTGCCAGCAGCTTTCGGCGGGAACCCTACGAGCAGTACTTC.

This clonotype was observed a handful of times. The chain couples TRBV5-4 to TRBJ1-5; TRBD1 aligns across 9 bases. The CDR3 extends over 15 amino acids. Germline trimming cut 5 bases from V and 3 bases from J; bases unmatched to any gene: 6. CDR1 is SGHNT and CDR2 is YYREEE in the germline V gene (reference sequence). The CDR3 DNA reads as TGTGCCAGCAGTCCCGGGACAGGGCTCAATCAGCCCCAGCATTTT. This translates into CASSPGTGLNQPQHF.

Regarding this clonotype: One end of the junction fails to match germline, which may point to a read error. The chain joins TRBV14 to TRBJ1-6; D is unclear. The CDR3 totals 12 residues. Germline lookup yields CDR1 SGHDN and CDR2 FVKESK. The CDR3 bases are TGTGCCAGCAGCCTGCAGAATTCACCCTTCCACTTT. Protein: CASSLQNSPFHF.

The chain links TRBV7-9 to TRBJ1-5, with a weak D call TRBD1 (5 bases). Looked up from germline, CDR1 is SEHNR and CDR2 is FQNEAQ (reference sequence). The CDR3 covers 13 residues. V was shortened by 4 bases and J by 4 bases, with 8 bases between the two germline ends. CDR3 amino acids: CASSSQENQPQHF. For the CDR3, the DNA is TGTGCCAGCAGCTCACAGGAAAATCAGCCCCAGCATTTT.

This clonotype has only a few counts. The rearrangement uses TRBV20-1 and TRBJ1-5; weak D call: TRBD1 (6 bases). This CDR3 has 18 residues. Germline V gene data show CDR1 as DFQATT and CDR2 as SNEGSKA (reference sequence). V lost 5 bases and J 0 bases, leaving 23 bases between the germline ends. The CDR3 sequence: CSALPDKWTVNSNQPQHF. CDR3 bases: TGCAGTGCTCTACCTGACAAATGGACAGTTAATAGCAATCAGCCCCAGCATTTT.

The chain has TRBV15 and TRBJ1-5; D is unclear. The CDR3 runs to 13 residues. V was clipped by 4 bases and J by 3 bases, with 7 bases between them. In germline, CDR1 is LNHNV, CDR2 YYDKDF (reference sequence). The CDR3 loop reads CATSKQTNQPQHF. CDR3 in DNA: TGTGCCACCAGCAAACAGACCAATCAGCCCCAGCATTTT.

This chain uses TRBV30 with TRBJ2-3, with 7 bases matching TRBD2. The CDR3 sequence is 15 residues long. Trimming removed 6 bases from V and 1 base from J; junction bases left unmatched: 10. From germline, CDR1 is GTSNPN and CDR2 SVGIG (reference sequence). CDR3 residues: CACRAWGGGTDTQYF. CDR3 coding DNA: TGTGCCTGCCGTGCATGGGGGGGGGGCACAGATACGCAGTATTTT.